These 21 T cell receptor beta chains were all obtained from the same sample, sequenced in a study of post-analysis software for immune sequencing data. These receptors have no identified antigens. Findings and limits, study-wide: Compared with controls, patients had more of about 5 TRBV segments, including TRBV5-6, TRBV5-1 and TRBV20-1.

Carried by the TCR beta cDNA libraries were unique molecular identifiers. TCRdb re-called the PCR reads with MiXCR, one entry per CDR3 protein. The sample has roughly 650,000 distinct CDR3 sequences, 59% seen once. Sequenced input: blood. All receptors come from a girl aged 2 to 9 with multiple sclerosis.

The chain is built from TRBV3-1 and TRBJ2-1; D is unresolved. Germline lookup yields CDR1 LGHDT and CDR2 YNNKEL (reference sequence). Trimming removed 4 bases from V and 4 bases from J, with 8 bases in between. CDR3 size: 13 residues. The CDR3 bases are TGTGCCAGCAGCCTCTCTCATTACAATGAGCAGTTCTTC. Residues: CASSLSHYNEQFF.

The CDR3 is CASSLYPEAFF. CDR3 nucleotides: TGTGCCAGCAGCTTATACCCTGAAGCTTTCTTT. The rearrangement joins TRBV7-9 to TRBJ1-1; D unclear. The V gene lost 2 bases and the J gene lost 6 bases, with 4 bases spanning the gap. The V gene's germline CDR1 is SEHNR and CDR2 FQNEAQ (reference sequence). The CDR3 spans 11 residues.

This clonotype was detected a few times. Its ends do not fully match the called genes, so a read error is possible. The J gene is TRBJ2-1, the V gene TRBV2; 9 bases fit TRBD2. The CDR3 is 15 residues long. Germline V lookup: CDR1 SNHLY, CDR2 FYNNEI. CDR3 region: CASKASGVSHNEQFF. The CDR3 DNA sequence: TGTGCCAGCAAGGCTAGCGGGGTCTCCCACAATGAGCAGTTCTTC.

The chain links TRBV7-9 to TRBJ2-5, with 9 bases matching TRBD2. The V segment lost 3 bases and the J segment 2 bases; nucleotides outside the gene matches: 7. The CDR3 contains 16 residues. CDR1 is SEHNR and CDR2 is FQNEAQ in the germline V gene (reference sequence). CDR3 sequence (DNA): TGTGCCAGCAGCTTCTTCGACCTAGCGGGGCAAGAGACCCAGTACTTC. It codes for CASSFFDLAGQETQYF.

This clonotype was recorded a few times. The chain employs TRBV11-2 and TRBJ2-7, with D uncertain. Germline V gives CDR1 SGHAT, CDR2 FQNNGV. The V end lost 1 base, the J end lost 2 bases, and 9 bases lay between the germline ends. The CDR3 is 14 residues long. The CDR3 sequence: CASSLVESTYEQYF. The CDR3 coding sequence is TGTGCCAGCAGCTTAGTAGAGTCAACCTACGAGCAGTACTTC.

The rearrangement uses TRBV20-1 and TRBJ1-2; TRBD1 agrees at 11 bases. CDR3 length equals 12 residues. Germline CDR1 is DFQATT and CDR2 is SNEGSKA (reference sequence). V shed 6 bases and J 11 bases; nucleotides not matched to a gene: 8. In DNA form, the CDR3 reads TGCAGTGCCAGGACAGGGGGCAAAGGTTACACCTTC. It specifies CSARTGGKGYTF.

CDR3 protein: CASSLSGSPWMEQFF. The CDR3 DNA is TGCGCCAGCAGCCTAAGCGGGAGTCCGTGGATGGAGCAGTTCTTC. The chain uses TRBV4-1 and TRBJ2-1; 8 positions agree with TRBD2. Germline trimming cut 4 bases from V and 10 bases from J; bases unmatched to any gene: 12. Per germline, CDR1 MGHRA and CDR2 YSYEKL. The CDR3 has 15 amino acids.

This clonotype was detected once. The chain is built from TRBV7-3 and TRBJ2-1; 8 bases line up with TRBD2. In germline, CDR1 is SGHTA, CDR2 FQGTGA. The CDR3 has 15 residues. The junction had 2 bases not matched to a gene; V was cut back by 4 bases and J by 0 bases. The CDR3 DNA sequence: TGTGCCAGCAGCTCACTAGCGGCCTCCTACAATGAGCAGTTCTTC. Translated, it gives CASSSLAASYNEQFF.

This clonotype has ten or more counts. This chain connects TRBV7-2 to TRBJ2-5; TRBD2 aligns across 16 bases. This CDR3 spans 17 amino acids. V trimming: 5 bases; J trimming: 6 bases; junction bases outside the gene matches: 9. The germline CDR1 and CDR2 sequences are SGHTA and FQGNSA. CDR3 DNA: TGTGCCAGCAGCCGTTCCGGGACTAGCGGGGGGGGAAAGACCCAGTACTTC. Amino acid sequence: CASSRSGTSGGGKTQYF.

V gene TRBV20-1 combines with J gene TRBJ2-1; possibly TRBD1 for D (5 bases). The CDR3 spans 12 residues. Trimming removed 0 bases from V and 6 bases from J, with 6 bases in between. CDR1 and CDR2 (germline): DFQATT, SNEGSKA (reference sequence). CDR3 amino acids: CSAREQANEQFF. The DNA for the CDR3 is TGCAGTGCTAGAGAACAGGCCAATGAGCAGTTCTTC.

The gene calls are TRBV2 and TRBJ2-1, with 7 bases that match TRBD2. The V gene end was trimmed by 8 bases and the J gene end by 7 bases; junction bases not matched to a gene: 2. This CDR3 has 11 residues. Per the germline V gene, CDR1 is SNHLY and CDR2 is FYNNEI. CDR3 bases: TGTGCCAGCTCCGGGAGGAATGAGCAGTTCTTC. Translating it yields CASSGRNEQFF.

The chain has TRBV12-3 or TRBV12-4 and TRBJ2-7; D unclear. This CDR3 is built from 13 residues. V lost 6 bases and J lost 4, with 13 bases in between. CDR3 region: CASSPPSLYEQYF. The CDR3 DNA is TGTGCCAGCAGCCCCCCGAGCTTGTACGAGCAGTACTTC.

With regard to this clonotype: An end of the junction does not agree with germline; a read error may underlie this. The V call is TRBV20-1, the J call TRBJ2-2; 7 nucleotides match TRBD1. CDR3 length: 16 amino acids. Germline values: CDR1 DFQATT, CDR2 SNEGSKA (reference sequence). The DNA of the CDR3 is TGCGGTGCACCCAGACCGGGACAGAGGAACACCGGGGAGCTGTTTTTT. This gives the protein CGAPRPGQRNTGELFF.

The rearrangement uses TRBV5-1 and TRBJ1-5; TRBD1 might be the D (5 bases). Germline V gives CDR1 SGHRS, CDR2 YFSETQ. The CDR3 totals 14 residues. V was clipped by 5 bases and J by 2 bases, with 11 bases between them. The CDR3 DNA is TGCGCCAGCAGGCCCGGGACGGGCAATCAGCCCCAGCATTTT. This encodes CASRPGTGNQPQHF.

The chain carries TRBV7-8 and TRBJ2-1, with D uncertain. Germline-derived CDR1 and CDR2 are SGHVS and FQNEAQ. V lost 0 bases and J 7 bases, leaving 16 bases between the germline ends. The CDR3 consists of 16 residues. The CDR3 DNA sequence: TGTGCCAGCAGCTTAGCGCGGATTAGCTCGAGGAATGAGCAGTTCTTC. It codes for CASSLARISSRNEQFF. Full variable domain (remainder filled in from reference TRBV7-8 and TRBJ2-1): GAGVSQSPRYKVAKRGQDVALRCDPISGHVSLFWYQQALGQGPEFLTYFQNEAQLDKSGLPSDRFFAERPEGSVSTLKIQRTQQEDSAVYLCASSLARISSRNEQFFGPGTRLTVL.

The chain couples TRBV20-1 to TRBJ1-2; 9 bases fit TRBD1. The CDR3 sequence is 15 residues long. V dropped 0 bases and J dropped 2; count of bases not matched to a gene: 4. Germline loops: CDR1 DFQATT, CDR2 SNEGSKA (reference sequence). For the CDR3, the DNA is TGCAGTGCTAGAGACCCGGGACAGGGAAACTATGGCTACACCTTC. Residues: CSARDPGQGNYGYTF.

V gene TRBV3-1 combines with J gene TRBJ2-7, with 11 bases lining up with TRBD2. V dropped 3 bases and J dropped 8; count of bases not matched to a gene: 6. The CDR3 consists of 14 residues. Germline lookup yields CDR1 LGHDT and CDR2 YNNKEL (reference sequence). The CDR3 reads CASSHGLAGLKQYF. CDR3 DNA sequence: TGTGCCAGCAGCCACGGACTAGCGGGCCTGAAGCAGTACTTC.

The chain is built from TRBV15 and TRBJ2-3; 10 bases map to TRBD1. V shed 5 bases, J shed 9 bases, and the junction held 11 bases outside the gene matches. This CDR3 has 15 amino acids. From germline, CDR1 is LNHNV and CDR2 YYDKDF (reference sequence). This CDR3 is CATSGRTGGDDTQYF. The CDR3 coding sequence is TGTGCCACCAGCGGAAGGACAGGGGGTGATGACACGCAGTATTTT.

This chain connects TRBV6-2 or TRBV6-3 to TRBJ2-1, with no clear D. CDR3 size: 14 residues. V was cut by 2 bases and J by 2 bases, with 7 bases left in between. The germline gives CDR1 MNHEY, CDR2 SVGEGT. The CDR3 spells CASSYAITYNEQFF. The DNA for the CDR3 is TGTGCCAGCAGTTACGCGATAACCTACAATGAGCAGTTCTTC.

The CDR3 region has the DNA TGCGCCAGCAGCGCGCGACGGATGATGAACACTGAAGCTTTCTTT. This encodes CASSARRMMNTEAFF. The chain is built from TRBV5-1 and TRBJ1-1; D unresolved. The germline V gene encodes CDR1 SGHRS and CDR2 YFSETQ. This CDR3 spans 15 amino acids. The V end was cut by 4 bases, the J end by 0 bases, with 13 bases between.

A few counts support this clonotype. The gene calls are TRBV3-1 and TRBJ2-4; D is uncertain. In germline, CDR1 is LGHDT, CDR2 YNNKEL (reference sequence). The CDR3 is 16 amino acids. V was trimmed by 5 bases and J by 0 bases, leaving 14 bases between them. CDR3 bases: TGTGCCAGCAGCGCGATACAATCCTCAGCCAAAAACATTCAGTACTTC. Translated: CASSAIQSSAKNIQYF.